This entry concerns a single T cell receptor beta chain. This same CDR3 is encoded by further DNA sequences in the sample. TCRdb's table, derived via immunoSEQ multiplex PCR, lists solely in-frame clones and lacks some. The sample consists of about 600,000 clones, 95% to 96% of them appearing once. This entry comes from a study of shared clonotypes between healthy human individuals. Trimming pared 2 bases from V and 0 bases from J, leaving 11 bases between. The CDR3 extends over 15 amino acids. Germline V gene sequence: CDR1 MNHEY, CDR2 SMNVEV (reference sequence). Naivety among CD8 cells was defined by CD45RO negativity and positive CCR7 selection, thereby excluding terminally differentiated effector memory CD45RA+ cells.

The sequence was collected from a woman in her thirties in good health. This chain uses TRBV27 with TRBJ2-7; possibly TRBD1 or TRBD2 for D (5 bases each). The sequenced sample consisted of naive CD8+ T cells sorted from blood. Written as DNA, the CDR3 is TGTGCCAGCAGTTTAATCCCAGGGAGCTCCTACGAGCAGTACTTC. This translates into CASSLIPGSSYEQYF.